These 3 T cell receptor beta chains were sequenced from one sample in a study of blood T cells in healthy people across ages. Together with a sample-barcoded 5' primer, a J-beta primer mix was included in a second PCR lasting about 7 to 11 cycles. TCRdb called the 5' RACE reads again in MiXCR, with one record for every CDR3 protein. Among hundreds of thousands of distinct CDR3 sequences listed, roughly 48% were seen once. Sequenced material: blood. The receptors derive from a man older than 75 in good health.

J is TRBJ2-5 and V is TRBV29-1; D gene ambiguous. This CDR3 has 13 amino acids. Between the trimmed V and J ends, which lost 3 bases and 1 base, there was a span of 9 bases. The V gene's germline CDR1 is SQVTM and CDR2 ANQGSEA. The CDR3 coding sequence is TGCAGCGTTGATGCGACGGGCCAAGAGACCCAGTACTTC. Its translation: CSVDATGQETQYF.

V gene TRBV28 combines with J gene TRBJ2-1, with a possible D match to TRBD2 (6 bases). Germline-derived CDR1 and CDR2 are MDHEN and SYDVKM. There are 16 residues in the CDR3. Trimming stripped 4 bases from V and 7 bases from J, with 20 bases between. The CDR3: CASSSLPGGARNEQFF. CDR3 nucleotide sequence: TGTGCCAGCAGTTCCCTCCCAGGAGGGGCGCGGAATGAGCAGTTCTTC.

The chain recombines TRBV5-6 with TRBJ1-1; tentative D call: TRBD1 (6 bases). V shed 5 bases and J shed 5 bases, with 16 bases lying between them. The CDR3 extends over 14 amino acids. Germline V gene lookup returns CDR1 SGHDT and CDR2 YYEEEE. The CDR3 loop is CASSILRGQTEAFF. CDR3 nucleotides: TGTGCCAGCAGTATCCTTCGGGGGCAGACTGAAGCTTTCTTT.